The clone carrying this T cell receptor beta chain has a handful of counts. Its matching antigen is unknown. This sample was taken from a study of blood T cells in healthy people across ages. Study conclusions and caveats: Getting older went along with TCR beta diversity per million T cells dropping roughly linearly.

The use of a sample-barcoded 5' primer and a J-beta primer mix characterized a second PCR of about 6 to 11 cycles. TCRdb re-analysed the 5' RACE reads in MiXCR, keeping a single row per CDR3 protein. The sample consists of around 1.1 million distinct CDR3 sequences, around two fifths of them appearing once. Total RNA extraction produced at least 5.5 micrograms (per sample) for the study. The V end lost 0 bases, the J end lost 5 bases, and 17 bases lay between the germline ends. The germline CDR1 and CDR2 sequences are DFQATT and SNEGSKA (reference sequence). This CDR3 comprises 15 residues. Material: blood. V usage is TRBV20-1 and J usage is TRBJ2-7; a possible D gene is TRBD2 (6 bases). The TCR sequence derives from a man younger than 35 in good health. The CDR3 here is CSARDQAGRSNEQYF. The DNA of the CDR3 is TGCAGTGCTAGAGATCAGGCAGGGAGGTCCAACGAGCAGTACTTC.